These 13 T cell receptor beta chains were all obtained from the same sample, sequenced in a study of shared clonotypes between healthy human individuals. TCRdb's copy holds only in-frame clones and misses some; the assay was immunoSEQ multiplex PCR. This sample has 560,000 or so clones, with approximately 96% found just once. Naivety among CD8 cells was defined by CD45RO negativity and positive CCR7 selection, thereby excluding terminally differentiated effector memory CD45RA+ cells. Sequences were obtained from naive CD8+ T cells sorted from blood. The receptors come from a young woman in good health.

In its sample, this clone was seen once. The genes are TRBV10-2 and TRBJ2-7; D possibly corresponds to TRBD2 (7 bases). Trimming shortened V by 3 bases and J by 1 base, and 10 bases separated the two germline ends. The CDR3 consists of 14 residues. The germline V gene encodes CDR1 WSHSY and CDR2 SAAADI. DNA of the CDR3: TGCGCCAGCAGTGAAGGGGGGGAGTCCTACGAGCAGTACTTC. Translated: CASSEGGESYEQYF.

The chain has TRBV7-8 and TRBJ2-1, with 9 bases aligning to TRBD2. The germline V gene encodes CDR1 SGHVS and CDR2 FQNEAQ. V was pared by 2 bases and J by 4 bases, with 3 bases of the junction left unmatched. The CDR3 covers 15 residues. CDR3 coding DNA: TGTGCCAGCAGCTTATATAGCGGGGGATACAATGAGCAGTTCTTC. Its protein is CASSLYSGGYNEQFF.

The chain recombines TRBV30 with TRBJ2-2; D may be TRBD2 (5 bases). V lost 0 bases to trimming and J lost 6 bases, with 8 bases between them. This CDR3 comprises 13 residues. The germline CDR1 and CDR2 sequences are GTSNPN and SVGIG (reference sequence). The CDR3 here is CAWSVGVPGELFF. CDR3 DNA: TGTGCCTGGAGTGTCGGGGTCCCCGGGGAGCTGTTTTTT. Variable domain in full (rest from reference TRBV30 and TRBJ2-2): SQTIHQWPATLVQPVGSPLSLECTVEGTSNPNLYWYRQAAGRGLQLLFYSVGIGQISSEVPQNLSASRPQDRQFILSSKKLLLSDSGFYLCAWSVGVPGELFFGEGSRLTVL.

This chain uses TRBV6-6 with TRBJ1-2; D perhaps matches TRBD1 (5 bases). Germline V gives CDR1 MNHNY, CDR2 SVGAGI (reference sequence). V lost 9 bases, J lost 4 bases, and 21 bases lay in between. This CDR3 spans 15 amino acids. This chain's CDR3 is CASWGDPSNGYGYTF. CDR3 DNA: TGTGCCAGTTGGGGGGACCCCAGTAATGGCTATGGCTACACCTTC.

The rearrangement joins TRBV27 to TRBJ2-7, with D perhaps given as TRBD1 or TRBD2 (5 bases each). V lost 5 bases to trimming and J lost 6 bases, with 11 bases between them. The CDR3 is 12 amino acids. CDR1 is MNHEY, CDR2 SMNVEV, per germline (reference sequence). CDR3 amino acids: CASSHGAGEQYF. CDR3 nucleotide sequence: TGTGCCAGCAGTCACGGGGCGGGCGAGCAGTACTTC.

The gene calls are TRBV19 and TRBJ2-7, with 10 positions matching TRBD2. The germline CDR1 and CDR2 sequences are LNHDA and SQIVND (reference sequence). The CDR3 extends over 15 amino acids. The J segment lost 6 bases and the V segment lost 5 bases, leaving 10 bases of the junction unmatched. CDR3 bases: TGTGCCAGTAGTTGGGTAGCGGGAGGAATCGGCGAGCAGTACTTC. It translates to CASSWVAGGIGEQYF.

This chain joins TRBV5-1 and TRBJ1-5; 7 bases line up with TRBD1. V trimming: 2 bases; J trimming: 7 bases; junction bases outside the gene matches: 6. CDR1 and CDR2 (germline): SGHRS, YFSETQ. CDR3 size: 14 residues. The CDR3: CASSFRQGGQPQHF. CDR3 coding DNA: TGCGCCAGCAGCTTCAGACAGGGCGGGCAGCCCCAGCATTTT.

V gene TRBV19 combines with J gene TRBJ2-2, with a weak D call TRBD1 (5 bases). Germline-derived CDR1 and CDR2 are LNHDA and SQIVND (reference sequence). The CDR3 totals 14 residues. The ends were cut back, 3 bases at V and 3 bases at J, with 8 bases in the middle. The CDR3 nucleotides read TGTGCCAGTAGTATCATGACAGACACCGGGGAGCTGTTTTTT. Residues: CASSIMTDTGELFF.

This clone was detected only once. V and J are TRBV9 and TRBJ2-5; D is perhaps TRBD1 (5 bases). There are 15 residues in the CDR3. Per germline, CDR1 SGDLS and CDR2 YYNGEE. V lost 2 bases and J lost 0, with 11 bases in between. The CDR3 reads CASSVQGAYQETQYF. The CDR3 nucleotides are TGTGCCAGCAGCGTGCAGGGCGCTTACCAAGAGACCCAGTACTTC.

Only one count was recorded for this clone. CDR3 sequence reads: CASSLGTGKKDTQYF. CDR3 coding DNA: TGTGCCAGCAGTTTGGGGACAGGGAAAAAAGATACGCAGTATTTT. The V call is TRBV28, the J call TRBJ2-3; 9 nucleotides line up with TRBD1. V shed 3 bases, J shed 5 bases, and the junction held 6 bases outside the gene matches. Germline CDR1 and CDR2: MDHEN and SYDVKM. CDR3 size: 15 residues.

This chain links TRBV6-5 with TRBJ1-2; D not resolved. Germline V gives CDR1 MNHEY, CDR2 SVGAGI. The CDR3 is 14 residues long. The V end lost 2 bases, the J end lost 4 bases, and 11 bases lay between the germline ends. CDR3 bases: TGTGCCAGCAGTTACGTGGAGGGTTCCTATGGCTACACCTTC. It codes for CASSYVEGSYGYTF.

The chain uses TRBV7-6 and TRBJ2-7; D gene ambiguous. CDR3 size: 14 residues. Between the trimmed V and J ends, which lost 5 bases and 1 base, there was a span of 12 bases. Germline CDR1 SGHVS, CDR2 FNYEAQ. CDR3 coding DNA: TGTGCCAGCAGCCAGACGGACGGTTCCTACGAGCAGTACTTC. Residues: CASSQTDGSYEQYF.

The chain recombines TRBV28 with TRBJ2-7; 7 nucleotides match TRBD1. The CDR3 contains 14 residues. Germline CDR1 MDHEN, CDR2 SYDVKM. Unmatched junction bases numbered 4, after V lost 3 bases and J lost 2 bases. CDR3 in amino acids: CASSLGQRPYEQYF. The CDR3, as DNA: TGTGCCAGCAGTTTGGGACAGAGACCCTACGAGCAGTACTTC.